What follows are 8 T cell receptor beta chains derived from one specimen sequenced in a study of cytomegalovirus exposure and HLA in healthy donors. PCR was performed using 60 Vbeta and 13 Jbeta primers. Clones were read by immunoSEQ multiplex PCR, and TCRdb kept only the in-frame ones, dropping some. The table shows 200,000 to 250,000 clones, with 70% to 85% occurring only once. The sequencing input was PBMCs. The receptor source for this set is a woman aged 40 to 50 in good health and CMV-seronegative.

This rearrangement joins TRBV10-1 to TRBJ1-2, with D possibly being TRBD1 (6 bases). The V end lost 0 bases, the J end lost 2 bases, and 13 bases lay between the germline ends. This CDR3 is built from 16 residues. Looked up from germline, CDR1 is WNHNN and CDR2 is SYGVQD (reference sequence). CDR3 in amino acids: CASSESEGEKNYGYTF. The CDR3 nucleotides are TGCGCCAGCAGTGAGTCTGAGGGGGAAAAGAACTATGGCTACACCTTC.

This chain joins TRBV19 and TRBJ1-5; a weak D match, TRBD1 (6 bases). V lost 6 bases, J lost 3 bases, and 15 bases lay in between. The CDR3 spans 15 residues. Germline CDR1 and CDR2: LNHDA and SQIVND (reference sequence). The CDR3 here is CASSISGAFNQPQHF. The CDR3 region has the DNA TGTGCCAGTAGCATATCAGGGGCGTTCAATCAGCCCCAGCATTTT.

J is TRBJ1-3 and V is TRBV7-6; no clear D. The CDR3 length is 17 residues. CDR1 and CDR2 from the germline V gene are SGHVS and FNYEAQ. Trimming removed 2 bases at V and 4 bases at J, with 18 bases between. The CDR3 spells CASSLSMGHRPGNTIYF. The CDR3 region has the DNA TGTGCCAGCAGCTTATCGATGGGCCACCGACCCGGAAACACCATATATTTT.

This clone was found once. The chain uses TRBV2 and TRBJ1-3, with TRBD1 identical over 7 bases. The CDR3 runs to 16 residues. Losses at the gene ends were 7 bases for V and 0 bases for J; bases not matched to a gene: 9. CDR1 and CDR2 from the germline V gene are SNHLY and FYNNEI. The CDR3 coding sequence is TGTGCCAGCACTTGGGACAGACCCAGCTCTGGAAACACCATATATTTT. The encoded protein is CASTWDRPSSGNTIYF.

A note on this clone: Other DNA sequences from this sample encode an identical CDR3 as well. The chain uses TRBV5-4 and TRBJ2-7; TRBD1 aligns across 7 bases. Per the germline V gene, CDR1 is SGHNT and CDR2 is YYREEE (reference sequence). With V trimmed by 2 bases and J by 7 bases, 6 bases remained unmatched. This CDR3 comprises 13 residues. CDR3 loop: CASSLDRAGEQYF. The CDR3, as DNA: TGTGCCAGCAGCTTAGACAGGGCCGGGGAGCAGTACTTC.

The gene calls are TRBV28 and TRBJ1-3; no reliable D call. Trimming removed 2 bases at V and 4 bases at J, with 21 bases between. The CDR3 is 18 amino acids. Germline V gene lookup returns CDR1 MDHEN and CDR2 SYDVKM. CDR3 residues: CASSLPDPRLAQGNTIYF. CDR3 coding DNA: TGTGCCAGCAGTTTACCGGACCCCCGACTAGCGCAAGGAAACACCATATATTTT.

This chain uses TRBV28 with TRBJ1-2, with 8 bases matching TRBD1. The germline V gene has CDR1 MDHEN and CDR2 SYDVKM. CDR3 length: 11 residues. After removal of 8 bases from V and 7 bases from J, the junction contained 3 bases not matched to a gene. The CDR3 reads CASLTGGGYTF. The CDR3 DNA reads TGTGCCAGCTTAACAGGGGGTGGCTACACCTTC.

A few counts support this clone. J is TRBJ2-5 and V is TRBV4-2; 13 bases line up with TRBD2. Germline assignment: CDR1 LGHNA and CDR2 YNFKEQ. The V gene end was trimmed by 2 bases and the J gene end by 4 bases; junction bases not matched to a gene: 4. The CDR3 spans 16 residues. CDR3: CASSQRTSGGGETQYF. DNA for the CDR3: TGTGCCAGCAGCCAACGAACTAGCGGGGGGGGAGAGACCCAGTACTTC.